This T cell receptor beta chain emerged from a study of regulatory T cells in long-lasting Graves disease. General study points: Small numbers of samples may have cut accuracy. The persistent group shared about 2,600 public clonotypes, more than the approximately 970 shared by new patients.

Investigators prepared the TCR beta libraries by applying iRepertoire HTBI primers and Arm-PCR of CDR3 regions. In the study's own analysis: Identified segments across samples numbered approximately 60 TRBV and roughly 15 TRBJ. Each CDR3 protein gets one entry after TCRdb re-called the multiplex PCR reads with MiXCR. TCRdb, rather than the study authors, made the V and J calls. The table shows 600,000 to 800,000 distinct CDR3 sequences, with about 32% occurring only once. Documented time point: persistent/refractory GD, antithyroid drugs over 5 years with positive TRAb. Extracted RNA from PBMCs served as the source of the TCR library. Doctors identified Graves' disease using the American Thyroid Association guidelines. To note about this clonotype: Its antigen is not identified.

V shed 1 base, J shed 0 bases, and the junction held 5 bases outside the gene matches. In germline, CDR1 is MNHNS, CDR2 SASEGT. The CDR3 length is 18 residues. This chain connects TRBV6-1 to TRBJ2-5; 13 bases map to TRBD2. Specimen: peripheral blood mononuclear cells (PBMCs), collected when the disease was refractory, from a patient treated with antithyroid drugs. The origin of this receptor is a female donor with Graves disease. The CDR3 DNA reads TGTGCCAGCAGTGAAGAACTAGCGGGAGGGAGGTACCAAGAGACCCAGTACTTC. Residues: CASSEELAGGRYQETQYF.